This passage covers 3 T cell receptor beta chains from one sample sequenced in a study of blood T cell repertoires in COVID-19. Some clones are missing from TCRdb's copy, which holds only in-frame ones; the method was immunoSEQ multiplex PCR. This table has hundreds of thousands of clones, over 85% appearing once. The material sequenced was PBMCs or T cells enriched from blood (not recorded which). Receptors originate from a woman in her 30s with acute COVID-19.

This chain connects TRBV5-1 to TRBJ1-2, with TRBD1 identical over 9 bases. Germline V gene sequence: CDR1 SGHRS, CDR2 YFSETQ. Germline trimming cut 4 bases from V and 6 bases from J; bases unmatched to any gene: 4. The CDR3 covers 13 residues. Here the CDR3 reads CASSLGQGNGYTF. The CDR3 nucleotides are TGCGCCAGCAGCCTCGGACAGGGGAATGGCTACACCTTC. The full variable domain, rest sourced from reference TRBV5-1 and TRBJ1-2, is KAGVTQTPRYLIKTRGQQVTLSCSPISGHRSVSWYQQTPGQGLQFLFEYFSETQRNKGNFPGRFSGRQFSNSRSEMNVSTLELGDSALYLCASSLGQGNGYTFGSGTRLTVV.

J is TRBJ1-1 and V is TRBV7-9; TRBD1 is a possible D gene (6 bases). The CDR3 length is 14 residues. CDR1 and CDR2 from the germline V gene are SEHNR and FQNEAQ (reference sequence). V gave up 5 bases and J gave up 2 bases, with 12 bases separating them. The CDR3 sequence: CASSDTTGNTEAFF. DNA for the CDR3: TGTGCCAGCAGCGACACGACAGGAAACACTGAAGCTTTCTTT.

The chain links TRBV12-3 or TRBV12-4 to TRBJ1-1, with TRBD1 matching over 8 bases. The CDR3 has 13 amino acids. Unmatched junction bases numbered 1, after V lost 2 bases and J lost 5 bases. The CDR3 region is CASSLNRGTEAFF. The CDR3 nucleotides are TGTGCCAGCAGTTTAAACAGGGGGACTGAAGCTTTCTTT.